The T cell receptor (beta chain) described here comes from a study of monozygotic twins with inflammatory bowel disease. General observations from the study: Fewer clonotypes were shared with others by IBD patients than by healthy twins, especially with disease activity.

Looked up from germline, CDR1 is SGHRS and CDR2 is YFSETQ. The CDR3 sequence is 12 residues long. Per TCR library, 3,000 to 4,000 ng of total RNA was used. TCRdb reworked the 5' RACE reads into one entry per CDR3 protein, no DNA. The table lists 350,000 to 500,000 distinct CDR3 sequences. Details on this clonotype: Antigen specificity is unknown.

The sequencing sample was made of blood. J is TRBJ2-5 and V is TRBV5-1. The clonotype was recovered from a human donor with ulcerative colitis or Crohn's disease, or a healthy co-twin of an affected twin (not recorded which). CDR3 loop: CASSFGQETQYF.